The clone carrying this T cell receptor beta chain was observed a few times. The data derive from a study of shared clonotypes between healthy human individuals. V lost 0 bases, J lost 0 bases, and 8 bases stayed unmatched. In germline, CDR1 is MGHRA, CDR2 YSYEKL. This CDR3 has 18 amino acids. An assay was performed, and its level was deep. Genomic DNA of every subset was divided equally among multiple immunoSEQ plates. Using immunoSEQ multiplex PCR, the repertoire was profiled, and TCRdb retains in-frame clones only, with some absent. The sample yields a few hundred thousand clones, 79% seen once. Sample: PBMCs. The receptor's source is a woman in her 40s in good health. Some clones in this sample may be carry-over from other donors' samples. V usage is TRBV4-1 and J usage is TRBJ2-7; 10 positions agree with TRBD2. The DNA for the CDR3 is TGCGCCAGCAGCCAAGATCGGCTAGCGGGAGCGAACTCCTACGAGCAGTACTTC. It specifies CASSQDRLAGANSYEQYF.